This is a list of T cell receptor beta chains from one sample in a study of radiotherapy plus CTLA-4 blockade in lung cancer. Assay: immunoSEQ multiplex PCR; the TCRdb copy retains only in-frame clones and omits some. The data contain approximately 52,000 clones, 70% to 80% of them singletons. The sequencing here drew on peripheral blood, taken from a patient treated with radiotherapy plus ipilimumab. Every receptor here comes from a human donor with non-small cell lung cancer who had a complete response to radiotherapy plus ipilimumab. Both conserved end residues are trimmed from each CDR3.

cdr3_aa	v_call	j_call
ASSLVGGDTEAF	TRBV5-1	TRBJ1-1
ASSYSGGRDIQY	TRBV6-5	TRBJ2-4
ASSLSAGGRYGYT	TRBV7-2	TRBJ1-2
ASSWLASTDTQY	TRBV11-2	TRBJ2-3
ASSLAGGGNNQPQH	TRBV5-5	TRBJ1-5
ASSFGGGSYNEQF	TRBV7-2	TRBJ2-1
ASRPTSGGNTGELF	TRBV14	TRBJ2-2
ASRTSGSGANVLT	TRBV5-6	TRBJ2-6
ASSPPGTAYEQY	TRBV5-5	TRBJ2-7
ASSDNPLGQGGTEAF	TRBV6-1	TRBJ1-1
AISAGTGTYEQY	TRBV10-3	TRBJ2-7
AIIGGDSGTDTQY	TRBV10-3	TRBJ2-3
ASSYTGASSQETQY	TRBV5-1	TRBJ2-5
AWGQRYSYT	TRBV30	TRBJ1-2
ASSLQGGGEKLF	TRBV9	TRBJ1-4
ASSLTGTSNTEAF	TRBV9	TRBJ1-1
ASGGLGGTEAF	TRBV19	TRBJ1-1
ASTIATFRGTEAF	TRBV19	TRBJ1-1
AWSVASAGVQETQY	TRBV30	TRBJ2-5
TSGGEKLF	TRBV7-9	TRBJ1-4
ASSLPGGGTAQY	TRBV5-4	TRBJ2-7
ASSSPTPTSEQY	TRBV11-2	TRBJ2-7
ASVTGGTDTQY	TRBV28	TRBJ2-3
ASSVATWNEQF	TRBV9	TRBJ2-1
ASSWGGLEGYT	TRBV25-1	TRBJ1-2